A single sample gave rise to the 5 T cell receptor beta chains below, sequenced in a study of blood T cells in healthy people across ages. Primers used in a second PCR of roughly 7 to 12 cycles were a sample-barcoded 5' primer and a J-beta primer mix. TCRdb processed the 5' RACE reads anew with MiXCR; each CDR3 protein has one entry. The sample gives about 730,000 distinct CDR3 sequences, more than 40% of which show up once; 20% to 25% is in the top ten. The material sequenced was blood. The receptors shown here come from a woman aged 55-70 years in good health.

The CDR3 bases are TGTGCCAGCAGCGCCTCCCAGGCCACTGAAGCTTTCTTT. Translating it yields CASSASQATEAFF. The chain employs TRBV9 and TRBJ1-1; D is uncertain. CDR3 size: 13 residues. Germline loops: CDR1 SGDLS, CDR2 YYNGEE. Trimming pared 3 bases from V and 4 bases from J, leaving 10 bases between.

There are many counts of this clonotype. V is TRBV2 and J is TRBJ2-5; D is possibly TRBD2 (6 bases). This CDR3 region has 17 residues. Germline V gives CDR1 SNHLY, CDR2 FYNNEI. V lost 5 bases to trimming and J lost 1 base, with 20 bases between them. In DNA, the CDR3 is TGTGCCAGCAGTTTCGTGTCGGGACTCGGGGGCCAAGAGACCCAGTACTTC. Encoded protein: CASSFVSGLGGQETQYF. The full variable domain, rest sourced from reference TRBV2 and TRBJ2-5, is EPEVTQTPSHQVTQMGQEVILRCVPISNHLYFYWYRQILGQKVEFLVSFYNNEISEKSEIFDDQFSVERPDGSNFTLKIRSTKLEDSAMYFCASSFVSGLGGQETQYFGPGTRLLVL.

Many counts were recorded for this clonotype. The V call is TRBV7-2, the J call TRBJ2-3; the D gene is possibly TRBD1 (6 bases). CDR1 and CDR2 (germline): SGHTA, FQGNSA. The CDR3 contains 15 residues. V was pared by 2 bases and J by 2 bases, with 11 bases between. CDR3 loop: CASSLQGIPTDTQYF. CDR3 bases: TGTGCCAGCAGCTTACAGGGGATACCCACAGATACGCAGTATTTT.

J is TRBJ2-2 and V is TRBV20-1, with D uncertain. CDR3 length equals 16 residues. Deletions cut 3 bases from V and 0 bases from J, with 14 bases between. The V gene's germline CDR1 is DFQATT and CDR2 SNEGSKA (reference sequence). CDR3 residues: CSARAQENANTGELFF. In nucleotides, the CDR3 is TGCAGTGCTAGGGCTCAGGAGAACGCGAACACCGGGGAGCTGTTTTTT.

This clonotype was seen many times. The chain combines TRBV6-2 or TRBV6-3 with TRBJ2-7; D remains ambiguous. V was trimmed by 2 bases and J by 6 bases, leaving 11 bases between them. This CDR3 has 13 amino acids. CDR1 is MNHEY and CDR2 is SVGEGT in the germline V gene. The CDR3 nucleotides are TGTGCCAGCAGTTACACCCGTCCGGGCGAGCAGTACTTC. It codes for CASSYTRPGEQYF.